These 21 T cell receptor beta chains were sequenced from one sample in a study of cytomegalovirus exposure and HLA in healthy donors. PCR amplification relied on 60 Vbeta primers (plus 13 Jbeta primers). Using immunoSEQ multiplex PCR, the repertoire was profiled, and TCRdb retains in-frame clones only, with some absent. The sample lists 95,000 to 100,000 clones, over 75% occurring once. The sequenced sample consisted of PBMCs. The receptor set was obtained from a man between 40 and 49 years old in good health and CMV-seronegative.

This clone was seen only a few times. This sequence joins TRBV5-1 and TRBJ2-7, with TRBD1 matching 10 bases. The germline V gene encodes CDR1 SGHRS and CDR2 YFSETQ. With 0 bases clipped from V and 6 bases from J, the junction kept 6 bases outside the gene matches. The CDR3 is 15 amino acids. In DNA, the CDR3 is TGCGCCAGCAGCTTGGGGGACAGGGGCGCGTCCGAGCAGTACTTC. It codes for CASSLGDRGASEQYF.

This chain uses TRBV30 with TRBJ1-6; D gene uncertain. V lost 4 bases and J lost 4, with 11 bases in between. From germline, CDR1 is GTSNPN and CDR2 SVGIG (reference sequence). This CDR3 spans 14 amino acids. Here the CDR3 reads CAWTSTGYNSPLHF. The DNA of the CDR3 is TGTGCCTGGACCTCCACGGGGTATAATTCACCCCTCCACTTT.

The chain combines TRBV5-6 with TRBJ1-5, with unresolved D. The CDR3 runs 13 residues. Germline V gene data show CDR1 as SGHDT and CDR2 as YYEEEE. V was cut by 1 base and J by 7 bases, with 9 bases left in between. CDR3 residues: CASSLSGTQPQHF. DNA of the CDR3: TGTGCCAGCAGCTTGTCGGGAACCCAGCCCCAGCATTTT.

V gene TRBV27 combines with J gene TRBJ2-3, with 8 bases aligning to TRBD2. CDR1 is MNHEY, CDR2 SMNVEV, per germline (reference sequence). This CDR3 is built from 15 residues. Unmatched junction bases numbered 4, after V lost 4 bases and J lost 1 base. CDR3 residues: CASSSVLAGTDTQYF. As DNA, the CDR3 is TGTGCCAGCAGTTCGGTACTAGCGGGCACAGATACGCAGTATTTT.

This sequence joins TRBV28 and TRBJ2-5; TRBD1 might be the D (6 bases). The CDR3 is 16 residues long. CDR1 and CDR2 (germline): MDHEN, SYDVKM. V lost 5 bases and J 2 bases, leaving 18 bases between the germline ends. The CDR3 here is CASSPQQGLGQETQYF. DNA for the CDR3: TGTGCCAGCAGTCCCCAACAGGGATTGGGGCAAGAGACCCAGTACTTC. The entire variable domain, with the rest obtained from reference TRBV28 and TRBJ2-5, is as follows: DVKVTQSSRYLVKRTGEKVFLECVQDMDHENMFWYRQDPGLGLRLIYFSYDVKMKEKGDIPEGYSVSREKKERFSLILESASTNQTSMYLCASSPQQGLGQETQYFGPGTRLLVL.

The chain combines TRBV18 with TRBJ2-1; 14 bases match TRBD2. The length of the CDR3 is 16 residues. V lost 3 bases and J lost 9; bases outside the gene matches: 7. The germline CDR1 and CDR2 sequences are KGHSH and LQKENI. CDR3 sequence: CASSPPGLAGDTEQFF. The CDR3 DNA sequence: TGTGCCAGCTCACCTCCGGGACTAGCGGGAGATACTGAGCAGTTCTTC. Full variable domain (remainder filled in from reference TRBV18 and TRBJ2-1): NAGVMQNPRHLVRRRGQEARLRCSPMKGHSHVYWYRQLPEEGLKFMVYLQKENIIDESGMPKERFSAEFPKEGPSILRIQQVVRGDSAAYFCASSPPGLAGDTEQFFGPGTRLTVL.

The chain is built from TRBV6-5 and TRBJ1-1; D gene ambiguous. The CDR3 has 12 amino acids. With 6 bases removed from V and 9 bases from J, the gap between germline ends came to 14 bases. Germline CDR1 and CDR2: MNHEY and SVGAGI. The CDR3 loop is CASSEGPNKAFF. The DNA for the CDR3 is TGTGCCAGCAGCGAGGGTCCTAACAAAGCTTTCTTT.

The chain couples TRBV19 to TRBJ1-2; 8 nucleotides agree with TRBD1. The CDR3 sequence is 16 residues long. Germline V gene sequence: CDR1 LNHDA, CDR2 SQIVND (reference sequence). The trim removed 1 base at V and 2 bases at J, leaving 6 bases unmatched. The CDR3 region is CASSIVWTGKNYGYTF. The CDR3 DNA is TGTGCCAGTAGTATAGTTTGGACAGGGAAAAACTATGGCTACACCTTC.

The chain is built from TRBV2 and TRBJ2-7; 7 bases line up with TRBD1. The CDR3 totals 14 residues. With V trimmed by 6 bases and J by 0 bases, 5 bases remained unmatched. Germline lookup yields CDR1 SNHLY and CDR2 FYNNEI. The CDR3 region is CASSRDRYSYEQYF. The CDR3 coding sequence is TGTGCCAGCAGCCGGGACAGATACTCCTACGAGCAGTACTTC.

The chain has TRBV28 and TRBJ1-2, with D perhaps TRBD1 (5 bases). The CDR3 runs to 13 residues. Germline CDR1 and CDR2: MDHEN and SYDVKM. V lost 1 base and J lost 4, with 7 bases in between. CDR3 nucleotide sequence: TGTGCCAGCAGTTTATCCAGGGCCTATGGCTACACCTTC. Its protein is CASSLSRAYGYTF.

This sequence joins TRBV28 and TRBJ1-5; no clear D. V lost 5 bases to trimming and J lost 1 base, with 9 bases between them. The CDR3 has 14 residues. Germline loops: CDR1 MDHEN, CDR2 SYDVKM. As DNA, the CDR3 is TGTGCCAGCAGTGGTCCCAGGAGCAATCAGCCCCAGCATTTT. Translating it yields CASSGPRSNQPQHF.

The CDR3 nucleotides are TGTGCCAGCTCACCCAAGGGACAGGGATCCTACGAGCAGTACTTC. Amino acids: CASSPKGQGSYEQYF. The rearrangement joins TRBV18 to TRBJ2-7; TRBD1 aligns across 9 bases. Germline V gene sequence: CDR1 KGHSH, CDR2 LQKENI. J lost 1 base, V lost 3 bases, and 4 bases had no gene match. This CDR3 spans 15 amino acids.

The gene calls are TRBV5-4 and TRBJ2-2; 12 nucleotides match TRBD1. V gave up 4 bases and J gave up 6 bases; unmatched junction bases: 7. The CDR3 runs to 16 residues. The germline V gene has CDR1 SGHNT and CDR2 YYREEE (reference sequence). In nucleotides, the CDR3 is TGTGCCAGCAGCCGACCGGGACAGGGGGCGGCCGGGGAGCTGTTTTTT. Translating gives CASSRPGQGAAGELFF.

The CDR3, as DNA: TGCGCCAGCAGCTGGGACAGGGTGGACACCGGGGAGCTGTTTTTT. Translated: CASSWDRVDTGELFF. The rearrangement uses TRBV5-1 and TRBJ2-2, with 9 bases fitting TRBD1. Trimming at V came to 3 bases and at J to 3 bases, leaving 3 bases not matched to a gene. The length of the CDR3 is 15 residues. The germline CDR1 and CDR2 sequences are SGHRS and YFSETQ.

The chain recombines TRBV5-1 with TRBJ1-1, with D possibly being TRBD1 (6 bases). Per germline, CDR1 SGHRS and CDR2 YFSETQ. The CDR3 covers 15 residues. V lost 4 bases, J lost 5 bases, and 18 bases lay in between. The CDR3 DNA is TGCGCCAGCAGCCGAGAAACAGGGCATTGGACTGAAGCTTTCTTT. Its protein is CASSRETGHWTEAFF.

This clone was seen a handful of times. The chain combines TRBV4-2 with TRBJ2-1; 9 bases agree with TRBD2. The CDR3 has 20 residues. V gave up 4 bases and J gave up 4 bases; unmatched junction bases: 20. Germline-derived CDR1 and CDR2 are LGHNA and YNFKEQ. The CDR3, as DNA: TGTGCCAGCAGCCCCCTCACGCTAGCGGGGAGGTATATCTCTTACAATGAGCAGTTCTTC. Translating it yields CASSPLTLAGRYISYNEQFF.

V is TRBV28 and J is TRBJ2-7, with TRBD2 matching 13 bases. CDR3 length: 16 residues. Germline values: CDR1 MDHEN, CDR2 SYDVKM. V gave up 2 bases and J gave up 6 bases; unmatched junction bases: 7. The CDR3 loop is CASSLPTSGRPSEQYF. The CDR3 nucleotides are TGTGCCAGCAGTTTACCGACTAGCGGGAGGCCAAGCGAGCAGTACTTC.

This clone was counted once. The rearrangement links TRBV19 to TRBJ2-7, with TRBD1 matching 7 bases. V lost 7 bases, J lost 0 bases, and 6 bases stayed unmatched. Germline values: CDR1 LNHDA, CDR2 SQIVND (reference sequence). The CDR3 consists of 14 residues. The chain's CDR3 is CASTQTGSSYEQYF. The CDR3 region has the DNA TGTGCCAGTACTCAGACAGGGAGCTCCTACGAGCAGTACTTC.

The chain uses TRBV6-5 and TRBJ1-2; maybe TRBD1 (5 bases). Per the germline V gene, CDR1 is MNHEY and CDR2 is SVGAGI. The CDR3 has 13 amino acids. The V end was cut by 6 bases, the J end by 4 bases, with 12 bases between. CDR3 bases: TGTGCCAGCAGGCTGACAGACGCCTATGGCTACACCTTC. Protein: CASRLTDAYGYTF.

The genes are TRBV7-8 and TRBJ2-7, with 7 nucleotides matching TRBD1. The CDR3 runs 13 residues. Germline-derived CDR1 and CDR2 are SGHVS and FQNEAQ. The junction had 6 bases not matched to a gene; V was cut back by 5 bases and J by 5 bases. CDR3 in DNA: TGTGCCAGCAGCCAGACAGGGATGCACGAGCAGTACTTC. As protein: CASSQTGMHEQYF. The full variable domain, completed using reference TRBV7-8 and TRBJ2-7, is GAGVSQSPRYKVAKRGQDVALRCDPISGHVSLFWYQQALGQGPEFLTYFQNEAQLDKSGLPSDRFFAERPEGSVSTLKIQRTQQEDSAVYLCASSQTGMHEQYFGPGTRLTVT.

The chain carries TRBV10-1 and TRBJ2-7, with 13 bases that match TRBD2. The CDR3 totals 15 residues. Trimming took 6 bases from V and 4 from J; bases not matched to a gene: 6. The germline V gene encodes CDR1 WNHNN and CDR2 SYGVQD (reference sequence). This CDR3 is CASSEGLAGIYEQYF. CDR3 nucleotide sequence: TGCGCCAGCAGCGAGGGACTAGCGGGGATATACGAGCAGTACTTC.